Detailed here is one T cell receptor beta chain. These data belong to a study of cytomegalovirus exposure and HLA in healthy donors. Study at large: Assignment to the Caucasian-associated ancestry cluster applied to roughly 80% of the roughly 420 genotyped donors.

V was pared by 4 bases and J by 5 bases, with 9 bases of the junction left unmatched. The CDR3 is made up of 15 amino acids. CDR1 and CDR2 (germline): SGHRS, YFSETQ. This PCR relied on a set of 60 Vbeta primers and 13 Jbeta primers. The table came from immunoSEQ multiplex PCR; TCRdb's copy has only in-frame clones and leaves some out. The sample table sets out 150,000 to 250,000 clones. The sample was PBMCs. The origin of this receptor is a boy aged 10-17 years in good health and CMV-seronegative. The genes are TRBV5-1 and TRBJ2-5; 9 positions agree with TRBD1. The CDR3 loop is CASSPRTGGGETQYF. CDR3 nucleotide sequence: TGCGCCAGCAGCCCAAGAACAGGGGGCGGGGAGACCCAGTACTTC.